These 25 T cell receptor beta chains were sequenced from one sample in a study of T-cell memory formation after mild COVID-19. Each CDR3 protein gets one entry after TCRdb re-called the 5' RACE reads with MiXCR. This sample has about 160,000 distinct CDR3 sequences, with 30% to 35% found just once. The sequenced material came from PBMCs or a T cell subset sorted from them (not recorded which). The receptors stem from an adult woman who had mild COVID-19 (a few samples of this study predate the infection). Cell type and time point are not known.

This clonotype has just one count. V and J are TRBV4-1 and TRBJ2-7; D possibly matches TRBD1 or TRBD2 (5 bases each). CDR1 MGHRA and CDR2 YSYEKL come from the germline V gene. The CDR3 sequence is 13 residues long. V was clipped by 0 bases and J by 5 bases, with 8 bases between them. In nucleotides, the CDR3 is TGCGCCAGCAGCCAAGATCGGGACCACGAGCAGTACTTC. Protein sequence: CASSQDRDHEQYF.

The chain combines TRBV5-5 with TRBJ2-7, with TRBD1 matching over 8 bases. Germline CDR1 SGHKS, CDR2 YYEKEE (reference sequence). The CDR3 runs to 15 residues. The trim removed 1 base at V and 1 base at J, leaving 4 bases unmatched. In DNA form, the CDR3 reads TGTGCCAGCAGCTTGAGGACAGGGAATTCCTACGAGCAGTACTTC. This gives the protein CASSLRTGNSYEQYF.

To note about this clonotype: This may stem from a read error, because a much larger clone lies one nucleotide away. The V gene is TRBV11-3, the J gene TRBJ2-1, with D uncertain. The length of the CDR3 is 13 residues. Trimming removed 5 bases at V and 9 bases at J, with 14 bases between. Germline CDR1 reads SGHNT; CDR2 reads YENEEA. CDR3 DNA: TGTGCCAGCAGCCTATACTCGACCCGTGAGCAGTTCTTC. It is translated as CASSLYSTREQFF.

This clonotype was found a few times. As DNA, the CDR3 is TGTGCCAGCAGCCCGCGACTAGCGGGAGTGTTCGAGCAGTACTTC. This encodes CASSPRLAGVFEQYF. V is TRBV7-2 and J is TRBJ2-7; 12 bases match TRBD2. This CDR3 has 15 amino acids. After removal of 5 bases from V and 6 bases from J, the junction contained 8 bases not matched to a gene. Germline assignment: CDR1 SGHTA and CDR2 FQGNSA.

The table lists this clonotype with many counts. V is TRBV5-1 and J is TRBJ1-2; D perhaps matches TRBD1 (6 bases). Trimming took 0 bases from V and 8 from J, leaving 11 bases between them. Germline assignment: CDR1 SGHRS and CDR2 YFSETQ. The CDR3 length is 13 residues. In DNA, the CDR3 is TGCGCCAGCAGCTTGGCCGGGACAAAAGGCTACACCTTC. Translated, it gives CASSLAGTKGYTF.

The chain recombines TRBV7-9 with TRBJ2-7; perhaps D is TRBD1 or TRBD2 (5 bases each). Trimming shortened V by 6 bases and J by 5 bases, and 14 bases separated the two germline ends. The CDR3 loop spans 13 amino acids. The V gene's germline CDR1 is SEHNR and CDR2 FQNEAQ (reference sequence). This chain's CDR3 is CASSRDGWDEQYF. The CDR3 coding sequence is TGTGCCAGCAGTCGGGACGGCTGGGACGAGCAGTACTTC.

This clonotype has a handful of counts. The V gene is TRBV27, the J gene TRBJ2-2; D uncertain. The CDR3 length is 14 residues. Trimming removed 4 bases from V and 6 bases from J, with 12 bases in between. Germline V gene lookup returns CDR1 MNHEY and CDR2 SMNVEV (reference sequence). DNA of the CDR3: TGTGCCAGCAGTTCTTGGGCCGGGTCCGGGGAGCTGTTTTTT. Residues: CASSSWAGSGELFF.

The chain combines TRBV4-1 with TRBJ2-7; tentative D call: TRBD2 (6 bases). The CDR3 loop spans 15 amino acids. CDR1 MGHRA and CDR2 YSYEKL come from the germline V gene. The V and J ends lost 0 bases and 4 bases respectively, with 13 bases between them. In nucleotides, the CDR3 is TGCGCCAGCAGCCAAGAAAATGGAGGGGCATACGAGCAGTACTTC. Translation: CASSQENGGAYEQYF.

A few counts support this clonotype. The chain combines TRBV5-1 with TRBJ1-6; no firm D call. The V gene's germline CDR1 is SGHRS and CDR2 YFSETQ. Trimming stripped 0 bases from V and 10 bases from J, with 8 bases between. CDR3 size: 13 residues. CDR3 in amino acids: CASSLAGRSPLHF. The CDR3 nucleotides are TGCGCCAGCAGCTTGGCGGGGAGGTCACCCCTCCACTTT.

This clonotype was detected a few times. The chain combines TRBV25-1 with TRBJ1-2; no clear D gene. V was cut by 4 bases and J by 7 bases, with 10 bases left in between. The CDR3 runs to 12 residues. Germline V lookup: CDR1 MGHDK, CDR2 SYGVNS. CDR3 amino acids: CASSASGAGYTF. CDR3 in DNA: TGTGCCAGCAGTGCTTCAGGAGCTGGCTACACCTTC.

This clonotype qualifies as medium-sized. Here the CDR3 reads CSAERDTNSYEQYF. Here the CDR3 DNA reads TGCAGTGCTGAAAGGGACACAAACTCCTACGAGCAGTACTTC. J is TRBJ2-7 and V is TRBV20-1; tentative D call: TRBD1 (6 bases). This CDR3 comprises 14 residues. Germline CDR1 DFQATT, CDR2 SNEGSKA (reference sequence). Trimming shortened V by 5 bases and J by 0 bases, and 14 bases separated the two germline ends.

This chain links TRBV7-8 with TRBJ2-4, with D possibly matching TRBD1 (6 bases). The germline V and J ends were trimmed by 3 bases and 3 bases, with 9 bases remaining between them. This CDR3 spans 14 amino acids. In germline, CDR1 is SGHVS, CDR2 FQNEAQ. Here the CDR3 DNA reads TGTGCCAGCAGCTTGGACAGATACAAAAACATTCAGTACTTC. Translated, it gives CASSLDRYKNIQYF. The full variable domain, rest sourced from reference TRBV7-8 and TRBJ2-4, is GAGVSQSPRYKVAKRGQDVALRCDPISGHVSLFWYQQALGQGPEFLTYFQNEAQLDKSGLPSDRFFAERPEGSVSTLKIQRTQQEDSAVYLCASSLDRYKNIQYFGAGTRLSVL.

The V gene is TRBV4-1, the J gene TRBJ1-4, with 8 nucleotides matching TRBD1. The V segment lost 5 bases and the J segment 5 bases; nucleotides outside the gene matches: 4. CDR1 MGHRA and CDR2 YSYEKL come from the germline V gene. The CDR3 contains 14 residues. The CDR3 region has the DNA TGCGCCAGCAGCGCGGGACAGGTCAATGAAAAACTGTTTTTT. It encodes CASSAGQVNEKLFF.

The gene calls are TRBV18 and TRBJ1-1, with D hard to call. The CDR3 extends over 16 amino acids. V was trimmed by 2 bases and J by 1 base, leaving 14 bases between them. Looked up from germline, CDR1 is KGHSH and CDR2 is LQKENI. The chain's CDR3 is CASSPAMKGSNTEAFF. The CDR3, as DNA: TGTGCCAGCTCACCAGCGATGAAGGGTTCGAACACTGAAGCTTTCTTT.

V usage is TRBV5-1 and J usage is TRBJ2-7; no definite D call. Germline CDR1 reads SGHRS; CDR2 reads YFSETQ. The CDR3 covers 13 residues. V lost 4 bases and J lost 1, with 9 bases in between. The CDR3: CASSPAASYEQYF. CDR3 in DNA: TGCGCCAGCAGCCCCGCCGCGTCCTACGAGCAGTACTTC.

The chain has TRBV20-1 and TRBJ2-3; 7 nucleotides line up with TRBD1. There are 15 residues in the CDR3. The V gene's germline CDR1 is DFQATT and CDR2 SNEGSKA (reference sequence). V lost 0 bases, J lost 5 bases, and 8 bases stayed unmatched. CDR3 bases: TGCAGTGCTAGAGACCCGAAGGGGGCCGGAGATACGCAGTATTTT. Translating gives CSARDPKGAGDTQYF.

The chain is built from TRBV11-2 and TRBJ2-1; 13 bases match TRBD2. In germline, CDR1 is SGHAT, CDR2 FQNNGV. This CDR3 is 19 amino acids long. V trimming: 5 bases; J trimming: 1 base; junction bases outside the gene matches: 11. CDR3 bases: TGTGCCAGCAGCCGGCCGGGACTAGCGGGGTACAGGTCCTACAATGAGCAGTTCTTC. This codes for CASSRPGLAGYRSYNEQFF. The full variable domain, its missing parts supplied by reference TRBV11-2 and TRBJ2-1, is EAGVAQSPRYKIIEKRQSVAFWCNPISGHATLYWYQQILGQGPKLLIQFQNNGVVDDSQLPKDRFSAERLKGVDSTLKIQPAKLEDSAVYLCASSRPGLAGYRSYNEQFFGPGTRLTVL.

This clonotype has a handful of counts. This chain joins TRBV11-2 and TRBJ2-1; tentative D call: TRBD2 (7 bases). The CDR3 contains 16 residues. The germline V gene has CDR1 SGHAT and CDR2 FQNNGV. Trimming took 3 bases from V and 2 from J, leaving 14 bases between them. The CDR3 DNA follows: TGTGCCAGCAGCTTTGGGGGGGCCGGCACCTACAATGAGCAGTTCTTC. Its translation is CASSFGGAGTYNEQFF.

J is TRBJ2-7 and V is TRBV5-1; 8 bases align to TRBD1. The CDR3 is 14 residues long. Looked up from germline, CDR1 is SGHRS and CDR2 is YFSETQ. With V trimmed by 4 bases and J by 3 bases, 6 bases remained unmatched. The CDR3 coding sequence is TGCGCCAGCAGCGCCGGGACAGGAGTCTACGAGCAGTACTTC. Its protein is CASSAGTGVYEQYF.

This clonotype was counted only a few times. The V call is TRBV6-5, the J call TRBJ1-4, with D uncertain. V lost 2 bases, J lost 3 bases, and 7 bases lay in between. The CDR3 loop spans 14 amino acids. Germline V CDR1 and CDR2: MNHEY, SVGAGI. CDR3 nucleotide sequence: TGTGCCAGCAGTTACAGGACCTCTAATGAAAAACTGTTTTTT. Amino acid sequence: CASSYRTSNEKLFF.

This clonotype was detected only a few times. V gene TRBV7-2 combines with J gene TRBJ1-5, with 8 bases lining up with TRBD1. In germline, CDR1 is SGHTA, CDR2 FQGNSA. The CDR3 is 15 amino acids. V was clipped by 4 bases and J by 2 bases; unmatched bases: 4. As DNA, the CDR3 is TGTGCCAGCAGCTCCAACAGGGGGGGCAATCAGCCCCAGCATTTT. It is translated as CASSSNRGGNQPQHF.

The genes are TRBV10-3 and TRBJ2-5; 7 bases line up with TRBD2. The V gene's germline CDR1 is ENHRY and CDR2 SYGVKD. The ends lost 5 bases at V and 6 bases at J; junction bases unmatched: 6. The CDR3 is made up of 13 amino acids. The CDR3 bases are TGTGCCATCAGTCCGGGGGGAGTGAAGACCCAGTACTTC. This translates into CAISPGGVKTQYF.

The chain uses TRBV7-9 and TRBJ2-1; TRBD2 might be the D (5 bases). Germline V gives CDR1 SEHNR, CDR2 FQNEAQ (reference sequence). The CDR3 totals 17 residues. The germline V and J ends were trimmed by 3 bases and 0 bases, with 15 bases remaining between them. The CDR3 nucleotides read TGTGCCAGCAGCTTCGAAGGAGGTGGGAGCTCCTACAATGAGCAGTTCTTC. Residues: CASSFEGGGSSYNEQFF.

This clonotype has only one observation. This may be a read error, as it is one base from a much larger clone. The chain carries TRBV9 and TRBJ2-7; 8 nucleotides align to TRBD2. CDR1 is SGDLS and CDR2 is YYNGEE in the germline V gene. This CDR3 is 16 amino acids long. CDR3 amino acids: CDSSVCLLAETYEQYF. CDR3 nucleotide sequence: TGTGACAGCAGCGTATGTTTACTAGCGGAGACCTACGAGCAGTACTTC.

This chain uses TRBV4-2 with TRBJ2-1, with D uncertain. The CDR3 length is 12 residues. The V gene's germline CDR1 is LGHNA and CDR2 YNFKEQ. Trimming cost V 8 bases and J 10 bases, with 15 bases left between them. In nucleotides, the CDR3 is TGTGCCAGCGAGAGCGACGTCAAGGAGCAGTTCTTC. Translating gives CASESDVKEQFF.